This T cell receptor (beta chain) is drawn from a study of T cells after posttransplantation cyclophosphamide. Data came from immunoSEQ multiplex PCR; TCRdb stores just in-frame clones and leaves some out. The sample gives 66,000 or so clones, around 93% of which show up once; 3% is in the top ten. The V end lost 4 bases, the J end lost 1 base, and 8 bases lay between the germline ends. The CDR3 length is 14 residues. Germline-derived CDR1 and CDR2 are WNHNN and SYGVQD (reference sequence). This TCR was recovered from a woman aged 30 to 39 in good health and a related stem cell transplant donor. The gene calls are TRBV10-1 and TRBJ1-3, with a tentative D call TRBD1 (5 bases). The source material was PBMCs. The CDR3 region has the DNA TGCGCCAGCAGTGCCCGGGGGTCTGGAAACACCATATATTTT. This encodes CASSARGSGNTIYF.